This T cell receptor (beta chain) derives from a study of cytomegalovirus exposure and HLA in healthy donors. Study context: Of 350 to 400 genotyped donors, roughly 81% grouped in the Caucasian-associated ancestry cluster. Findings and limits, study-wide: Among the most significant clusters, several appeared linked to common viral pathogens in a later analysis.

This clone was recorded once. Its antigen is as yet unknown. Per germline, CDR1 SGHTA and CDR2 FQGNSA. The CDR3 consists of 13 residues. The V gene lost 5 bases and the J gene lost 2 bases, with 10 bases spanning the gap. PCR amplification relied on 60 Vbeta primers (plus 13 Jbeta primers). The data were produced by immunoSEQ multiplex PCR, yet TCRdb's version contains in-frame clones alone and is incomplete. The data show around 50,000 clones, less than 85% seen once. The sequenced material came from PBMCs. This TCR was recovered from a man aged 30-40 years in good health and CMV-seropositive. This chain uses TRBV7-2 with TRBJ2-7; D possibly corresponds to TRBD1 (5 bases). CDR3 residues: CASSRLGAYEQYF. DNA for the CDR3: TGTGCCAGCAGCCGGTTAGGGGCCTACGAGCAGTACTTC.